This is a list of T cell receptor beta chains from one sample in a study of T-cell memory formation after mild COVID-19. Via MiXCR, TCRdb re-called the 5' RACE reads, giving one row per CDR3 protein. The sample has roughly 190,000 distinct CDR3 sequences, about 27% seen once. The sequenced sample consisted of PBMCs or a T cell subset sorted from them (not recorded which). The receptor set was obtained from an adult woman who had mild COVID-19 (a few samples of this study predate the infection). Cell type and time point are not known. Both conserved end residues are part of each CDR3. D genes are given only for firm matches. Only part of the rows carry a size: once, few, many, or a class if the clone is expanded.

>TRBV9|-|-|TRBJ1-5
TGTGCCAGCAGCGTAGGGCCGGGTCAGCCCCAGCATTTT
CASSVGPGQPQHF
>TRBV14|-|-|TRBJ2-4
TGTGCCAGCAGCCAAGAGAGTTTGTTCCCCAAAAACATTCAGTACTTC
CASSQESLFPKNIQYF
>TRBV7-2|few|-|TRBJ2-4
TGTGCCAGCAGCTTAGCGTGGGTAGTCCCCTCCCCCGTAGCCAAAAACATTCAGTACTTC
CASSLAWVVPSPVAKNIQYF
>TRBV18|few|-|TRBJ2-7
TGTGCCAGCTCACCGAAGGGGGCCTACGAGCAGTACTTC
CASSPKGAYEQYF
>TRBV20-1|-|TRBD1|TRBJ1-2
TGCAGTGCTTCCCGAACGGACAGGGAGGTCTACACCTTC
CSASRTDREVYTF
>TRBV4-3|-|-|TRBJ2-1
TGCGCCAGCAGCCAAGAAACGTGGGGCTCCTACAATGAGCAGTTCTTC
CASSQETWGSYNEQFF
>TRBV5-1|few|-|TRBJ2-7
TGCGCCAGCAGCGCAGGGACGTTAGAGCAGTACTTC
CASSAGTLEQYF
>TRBV20-1|few|-|TRBJ1-5
TGCAGTGCTAGCAATGGGGACCAGCCCCAGCATTTT
CSASNGDQPQHF
>TRBV6-4|few|-|TRBJ1-6
TGTGCCAGCGGACAGAACCATATTTCACCCCTCCACTTT
CASGQNHISPLHF
>TRBV5-1|-|-|TRBJ1-1
TGCGCCAGCAGCTTGGGACAGGTAAAATTCGAGGCTGAAGCTTTCTTT
CASSLGQVKFEAEAFF
>TRBV7-9|few|-|TRBJ2-3
TGTGCCAGCAGCTCCCCCAAGAATGGAGGATGGAACACAGATACGCAGTATTTT
CASSSPKNGGWNTDTQYF
>TRBV10-3|-|-|TRBJ2-5
TGTGCCATCAGTGAGCCAGACAGCCTGGAGACCCAGTACTTC
CAISEPDSLETQYF
>TRBV4-1|many|-|TRBJ1-2
TGCGCCAGCAGCCAAGATTTAGAAGGCTACACCTTC
CASSQDLEGYTF
>TRBV2|-|TRBD1|TRBJ1-2
TGTGCCAGCAGTCTATTGACAGGGGGCGATGGCTACACCTTC
CASSLLTGGDGYTF
>TRBV12-3/TRBV12-4|-|-|TRBJ2-5
TGTGCCAGCAGTTTAAGGAACCGGGAGACCCAGTACTTC
CASSLRNRETQYF
>TRBV6-5|-|-|TRBJ2-7
TGTGCCAGCAGTTTCCCAGGGAACGACGAGCAGTACTTC
CASSFPGNDEQYF
>TRBV24-1|-|-|TRBJ2-5
TGTGCCACCAGTGATTCCACAGAGTACCAAGAGACCCAGTACTTC
CATSDSTEYQETQYF
>TRBV21-1|few|-|TRBJ2-2
TGTGCCAGCACCGGACAGGAAGAGACCGGGGAGCTGTTTTTT
CASTGQEETGELFF
>TRBV18|-|TRBD2|TRBJ2-1
TGTGCCAGCTCACCACCTGCTCTAGCGGGAGGGCGCGACAATGAGCAGTTCTTC
CASSPPALAGGRDNEQFF
>TRBV4-1|few|-|TRBJ1-6
TGCGCCAGCAGCCAAGAGGTTCGGTCACCCCTCCACTTT
CASSQEVRSPLHF
>TRBV15|-|TRBD2|TRBJ2-5
TGTGCCACCAGCAGAGATAGCGGGAGCCGACGGGAGACCCAGTACTTC
CATSRDSGSRRETQYF
>TRBV5-6|few|-|TRBJ1-6
TGTGCCAGCAGCTCCTCGGGTTCGAGCTCCTATAATTCACCCCTCCACTTT
CASSSSGSSSYNSPLHF
>TRBV7-2|few|TRBD1|TRBJ1-2
TGTGCCAGCAGCTTAAGGCGGGACAGGGCCATTGGTTATGGCTACACCTTC
CASSLRRDRAIGYGYTF